The 8 T cell receptor beta chains reported below all come from one sample, sequenced in a study of blood T cell repertoires in COVID-19. Repertoires were generated with immunoSEQ multiplex PCR, while TCRdb's copy carries only in-frame clones and drops some. The data show 300,000 to 450,000 clones, approximately 90% seen once. Sequenced material: PBMCs or T cells enriched from blood (not recorded which). Receptors originate from a woman aged 18-29 years who had recovered from COVID-19.

The genes are TRBV6-5 and TRBJ2-7, with a weak D call TRBD2 (5 bases). Germline loops: CDR1 MNHEY, CDR2 SVGAGI. The CDR3 sequence is 14 residues long. The CDR3 sequence: CATLAEVYPYEQYF. The CDR3 nucleotides are TGTGCTACCCTCGCGGAGGTATACCCCTACGAGCAGTACTTC.

This clone was seen only once. The chain links TRBV9 to TRBJ2-6, with 7 bases lining up with TRBD2. Germline-derived CDR1 and CDR2 are SGDLS and YYNGEE. V shed 4 bases, J shed 0 bases, and the junction held 1 base outside the gene matches. This CDR3 is 15 amino acids long. CDR3: CASSRGDSGANVLTF. The CDR3 DNA reads TGTGCCAGCAGCCGGGGGGACTCTGGGGCCAACGTCCTGACTTTC.

The chain is built from TRBV5-1 and TRBJ1-1; 8 nucleotides align to TRBD1. The CDR3 is 17 residues long. With 3 bases clipped from V and 8 bases from J, the junction kept 18 bases outside the gene matches. CDR1 is SGHRS and CDR2 is YFSETQ in the germline V gene. Written as DNA, the CDR3 is TGCGCCAGCAGCTCCCTAAAAACGGACAGGGAGGGGGTAGAAGCTTTCTTT. Translating gives CASSSLKTDREGVEAFF. Full variable domain (remainder filled in from reference TRBV5-1 and TRBJ1-1): KAGVTQTPRYLIKTRGQQVTLSCSPISGHRSVSWYQQTPGQGLQFLFEYFSETQRNKGNFPGRFSGRQFSNSRSEMNVSTLELGDSALYLCASSSLKTDREGVEAFFGQGTRLTVV.

This chain links TRBV7-2 with TRBJ1-5; the match to TRBD1 covers 9 bases. Germline V gene data show CDR1 as SGHTA and CDR2 as FQGNSA. With V trimmed by 1 base and J by 6 bases, 4 bases remained unmatched. This CDR3 region has 15 residues. CDR3 loop: CASSLETGGSQPQHF. The CDR3 DNA is TGTGCCAGCAGCTTAGAGACAGGGGGTAGTCAGCCCCAGCATTTT.

This chain connects TRBV9 to TRBJ1-1, with D tentatively TRBD1 (5 bases). There are 14 residues in the CDR3. The V end lost 3 bases, the J end lost 4 bases, and 13 bases lay between the germline ends. Germline-derived CDR1 and CDR2 are SGDLS and YYNGEE. This CDR3 reads CASSAGGSGTEAFF. CDR3 DNA sequence: TGTGCCAGCAGCGCGGGGGGGAGTGGCACTGAAGCTTTCTTT.

This clone was counted once. The rearrangement uses TRBV3-1 (or the pseudogene TRBV3-2) and TRBJ2-7; TRBD2 aligns across 10 bases. The CDR3 runs to 16 residues. From germline, CDR1 is LGHDT and CDR2 YNNKEL (reference sequence). Trimming cost V 1 base and J 0 bases; bases outside gene matches: 3. The CDR3 sequence: CASSQGVAGGSYEQYF. DNA for the CDR3: TGTGCCAGCAGCCAAGGGGTAGCGGGGGGCTCCTACGAGCAGTACTTC.

Remarks on this clone: This sample includes further DNA sequences coding for the same CDR3. J is TRBJ2-7 and V is TRBV9; 7 bases map to TRBD1. CDR3 length: 14 amino acids. Losses at the gene ends were 2 bases for V and 0 bases for J; bases not matched to a gene: 2. Germline V gene data show CDR1 as SGDLS and CDR2 as YYNGEE. The CDR3 is CASSVGDSSYEQYF. The CDR3, as DNA: TGTGCCAGCAGCGTGGGGGACAGCTCCTACGAGCAGTACTTC.

The chain is built from TRBV4-1 and TRBJ2-5; 9 bases are shared with TRBD1. Germline CDR1 is MGHRA and CDR2 is YSYEKL. Trimming cost V 0 bases and J 0 bases; bases outside gene matches: 8. This CDR3 has 18 residues. DNA of the CDR3: TGCGCCAGCAGCCAAGACAGAACCGGGACAGGGTACCAAGAGACCCAGTACTTC. As protein: CASSQDRTGTGYQETQYF.